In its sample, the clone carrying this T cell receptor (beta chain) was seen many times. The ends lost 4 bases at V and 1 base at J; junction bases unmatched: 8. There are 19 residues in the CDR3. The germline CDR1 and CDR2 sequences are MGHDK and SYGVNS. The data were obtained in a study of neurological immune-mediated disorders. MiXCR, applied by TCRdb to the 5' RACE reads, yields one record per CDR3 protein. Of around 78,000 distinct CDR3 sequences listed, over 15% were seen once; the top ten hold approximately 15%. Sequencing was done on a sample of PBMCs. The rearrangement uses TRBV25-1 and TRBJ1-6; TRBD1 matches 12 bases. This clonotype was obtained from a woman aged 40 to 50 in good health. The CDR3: CASSATPGQGASYNSPLHF. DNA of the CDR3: TGTGCCAGCAGTGCGACCCCGGGACAGGGGGCTTCCTATAATTCACCCCTCCACTTT.